The entry that follows covers one T cell receptor (beta chain) sequence. Its antigen specificity is not known. This sample was included in a study of T cell responses to AZD1222 COVID-19 vaccine (dated by TCRdb to the early 2020s). Study-wide context: TCR sequencing was performed for roughly 250 trial participants, of whom around 200 were given two doses of AZD1222 and roughly 25 were given two doses of MenACWY control vaccine. Enrollment into the trials was organized by age into subgroups of 18-55, 56-69 and 70-plus years, and those subgroups contained roughly 140, 27 and 60 TCR-sequenced participants, respectively.

Interpreted using the paper, the time point label stands for: baseline before first vaccination. Vaccinee samples came from UK trials COV001 and COV002, including a single-blind randomized controlled phase 2/3 trial of AZD1222 (ChAdOx1 nCoV-19) in healthy adults. Trial participant PBMC samples were collected at day 0 and day 28 after the second dose for TCRbeta chain sequencing. There are 14 amino acids in the CDR3, from cysteine to phenylalanine inclusive. Just CDR3 DNA is preserved here, 42 bases in frame from base 1. Based on the germline V gene (reference sequence), the CDR1 and CDR2 sequences are LNHNV and YYDKDF. V drops 3 bases and J drops 0 bases, leaving 5 bases in between. On the study overall, not on this receptor specifically: Only a handful of AZD1222 recipients were SARS-CoV-2 seropositive at baseline, limiting conclusions about previously exposed vaccinees. Participants were mostly white British and included more females than males, and it was suggested by the authors that clonal diversity may have been underestimated. Because no samples from the day 14 peak response were available, repertoires could be characterized only after the peak T cell response. CD4 TCRs associated with the vaccine covered the entire spike protein, and the dominant responses were in regions 160-218 and 743-854. In the small 56-69-year group, the increase in depth fell short of significance, most likely because of low power. Reportedly, close to half of the unique spike-specific TCRs recognized epitopes lying outside the regions that are mutated in the B.1.351 and B.1.1.7 variants. A significant rise in spike-specific TCR breadth and depth was observed after two AZD1222 doses relative to day 0 and relative to MenACWY recipients.

The CDR3 regions of human TCRbeta chains were subjected to immunosequencing. The original pipeline was this. Repertoire TCRs were checked for matches against a reference library of SARS-CoV-2-specific TCRs that had been generated using the MIRA antigen-specificity platform. Breadth was defined as the fraction of unique TCRs that were SARS-CoV-2-associated, and depth was defined as the fraction of total T cells that were SARS-CoV-2-associated. Using the MIRA data, each spike-specific TCR was assigned both to the spike region to which the TCR was reactive and to a CD4 or CD8 class. Log10-transformed breadth and depth values were compared by one-way ANOVA with Sidak's multiple comparisons tests. TCRdb re-hosts the immuneACCESS table, in-frame sequences only. Its copies lack some clones; in the studies checked, an unresolved V gene accounts for under half of them, and the cause for the rest is not known. The V and J calls and clone size were taken over from that table, and D and trimming were inferred from the DNA. In this sample's table one finds more than 110,000 clones. About 2.2% of the sample lies in the top ten.

The receptor was derived from an adult in good health. The sample was peripheral blood. Here the chain combines TRBV15 and TRBJ1-4; no D gene is confidently identified. The CDR3 amino acid sequence is: CATSRSATNEKLFF. The base sequence is TGTGCCACCAGCAGGTCCGCAACTAATGAAAAACTGTTTTTT.